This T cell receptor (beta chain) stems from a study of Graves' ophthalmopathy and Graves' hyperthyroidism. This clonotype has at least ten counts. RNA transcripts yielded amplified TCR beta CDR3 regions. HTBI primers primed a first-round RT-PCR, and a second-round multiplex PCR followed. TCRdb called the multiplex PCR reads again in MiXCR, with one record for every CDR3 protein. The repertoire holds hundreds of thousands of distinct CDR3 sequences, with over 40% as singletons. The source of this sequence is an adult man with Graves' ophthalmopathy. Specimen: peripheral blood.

In nucleotides, the CDR3 is TGTGCCACCAGTGACCTGACAGGAGATGGCTACACCTTC. It codes for CATSDLTGDGYTF. The rearrangement uses TRBV24-1 and TRBJ1-2; tentative D call: TRBD1 (6 bases). The V and J ends lost 4 bases and 6 bases respectively, with 11 bases between them. Per the germline V gene, CDR1 is KGHDR and CDR2 is SFDVKD. This CDR3 is 13 amino acids long.